Listed below are T cell receptor beta chains from one sample, sequenced in a study of glioma-infiltrating T cells after dendritic cell vaccination. TCRdb's table, derived via immunoSEQ multiplex PCR, lists solely in-frame clones and lacks some. Of around 78,000 clones listed, around nine tenths are singletons. Sample: blood, taken after dendritic cell vaccination. The receptors shown here come from a human donor with glioblastoma. CDR3s leave out the opening cysteine and the closing phenylalanine or tryptophan. Each record gives: V gene, D gene, CDR3 length, CDR3 protein. The D gene is left open where the match is weak.

v_call: TRBV13
d_call: -
cdr3_length: 11
cdr3_aa: ASKDSPTYEQY

v_call: TRBV4-1
d_call: -
cdr3_length: 10
cdr3_aa: ASSLGGGELF

v_call: TRBV5-1
d_call: TRBD2
cdr3_length: 14
cdr3_aa: ASSLASGSLYNEQF

v_call: TRBV27
d_call: -
cdr3_length: 13
cdr3_aa: ASSFGGAGYNEQF

v_call: TRBV2
d_call: -
cdr3_length: 11
cdr3_aa: ASSVFRGNEQF

v_call: TRBV4-1
d_call: -
cdr3_length: 11
cdr3_aa: ASSPGQGYGYT

v_call: TRBV4-1
d_call: TRBD1
cdr3_length: 12
cdr3_aa: ASSRAGGKNIQY

v_call: TRBV6-1
d_call: -
cdr3_length: 13
cdr3_aa: ASSEAGRGVSPLH

v_call: TRBV13
d_call: -
cdr3_length: 11
cdr3_aa: ASSSLGAGGYT

v_call: TRBV4-2
d_call: -
cdr3_length: 13
cdr3_aa: ASSQAAGLGSEQY

v_call: TRBV7-3
d_call: TRBD2
cdr3_length: 15
cdr3_aa: ASSLTFSGGGRDTQY

v_call: TRBV5-4
d_call: -
cdr3_length: 13
cdr3_aa: ASSPAGTEWIEQY

v_call: TRBV6-1
d_call: TRBD1
cdr3_length: 13
cdr3_aa: ASSNTGGGNQPQH